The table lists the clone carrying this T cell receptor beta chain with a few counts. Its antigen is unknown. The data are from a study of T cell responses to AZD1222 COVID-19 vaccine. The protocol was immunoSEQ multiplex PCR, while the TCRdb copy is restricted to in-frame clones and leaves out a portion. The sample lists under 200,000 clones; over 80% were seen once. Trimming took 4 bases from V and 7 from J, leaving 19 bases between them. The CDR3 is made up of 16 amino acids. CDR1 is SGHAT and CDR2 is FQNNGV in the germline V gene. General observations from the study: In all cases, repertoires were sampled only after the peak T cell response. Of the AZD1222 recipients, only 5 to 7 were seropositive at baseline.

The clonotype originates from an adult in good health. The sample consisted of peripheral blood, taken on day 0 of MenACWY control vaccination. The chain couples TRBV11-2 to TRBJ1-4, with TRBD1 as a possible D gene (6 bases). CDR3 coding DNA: TGTGCCAGCAGCTCGATAACAGGGAGCTCGGGTGAAAAACTGTTTTTT. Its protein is CASSSITGSSGEKLFF.